These 25 T cell receptor beta chains were sequenced from one sample in a study of blood T cell repertoires in COVID-19. Repertoires were generated with immunoSEQ multiplex PCR, while TCRdb's copy carries only in-frame clones and drops some. The table includes about 150,000 clones, 70% to 80% detected once. The sample comprised peripheral blood. These receptors all stem from a woman in her 70s with COVID-19, enrolled during active disease.

For the CDR3, the DNA is TGTGCCAGCAGTTTCGTCAGGGGGTCAGGAAACACCATATATTTT. It encodes CASSFVRGSGNTIYF. The V and J genes are TRBV28 and TRBJ1-3; 7 nucleotides agree with TRBD1. CDR1 and CDR2 (germline): MDHEN, SYDVKM. The CDR3 runs to 15 residues. Trimming at V came to 3 bases and at J to 4 bases, leaving 6 bases not matched to a gene.

This clone showed up just a few times. CDR3 in DNA: TGTGCCAGCAGCCAGGGACTAGCGGGGGGAGAGACCCAGTACTTC. Translated, it gives CASSQGLAGGETQYF. This chain connects TRBV7-9 to TRBJ2-5; 15 bases map to TRBD2. CDR1 is SEHNR and CDR2 is FQNEAQ in the germline V gene (reference sequence). V shed 5 bases and J 4 bases; nucleotides not matched to a gene: 2. The CDR3 consists of 15 residues.

This chain connects TRBV3-1 (or the pseudogene TRBV3-2) to TRBJ1-4; D might be TRBD1 (6 bases). CDR1 is LGHDT, CDR2 YNNKEL, per germline (reference sequence). Between the trimmed V and J ends, which lost 5 bases and 4 bases, there was a span of 11 bases. The CDR3 has 14 residues. In DNA form, the CDR3 reads TGTGCCAGCAGCAAGGGGGGGGGTAATGAAAAACTGTTTTTT. Its translation: CASSKGGGNEKLFF.

The chain joins TRBV27 to TRBJ2-3; D call uncertain. The CDR3 contains 16 residues. Germline V gene lookup returns CDR1 MNHEY and CDR2 SMNVEV (reference sequence). The V end was cut by 0 bases, the J end by 6 bases, with 16 bases between. The CDR3 spells CASSLSFPALRDTQYF. DNA of the CDR3: TGTGCCAGCAGTTTATCGTTCCCAGCCCTCAGGGATACGCAGTATTTT.

The chain has TRBV12-3 or TRBV12-4 and TRBJ2-1; D might be TRBD2 (5 bases). With 8 bases removed from V and 8 bases from J, the gap between germline ends came to 16 bases. This CDR3 spans 13 amino acids. The CDR3 coding sequence is TGTGCCAGCGCCGGACTCTTGCCGGATGAGCAGTTCTTC. This encodes CASAGLLPDEQFF.

The chain combines TRBV19 with TRBJ2-1; 11 bases match TRBD1. Germline lookup yields CDR1 LNHDA and CDR2 SQIVND (reference sequence). The CDR3 spans 14 residues. V shed 1 base and J 9 bases; nucleotides not matched to a gene: 2. In DNA form, the CDR3 reads TGTGCCAGTAGTATAGGGACAGGGGGCCTTGAGCAGTTCTTC. As protein: CASSIGTGGLEQFF. Variable domain in full (rest from reference TRBV19 and TRBJ2-1): DGGITQSPKYLFRKEGQNVTLSCEQNLNHDAMYWYRQDPGQGLRLIYYSQIVNDFQKGDIAEGYSVSREKKESFPLTVTSAQKNPTAFYLCASSIGTGGLEQFFGPGTRLTVL.

The chain employs TRBV9 and TRBJ1-2; TRBD1 matches at 10 bases. CDR1 and CDR2 from the germline V gene are SGDLS and YYNGEE. CDR3 size: 15 residues. The V and J ends lost 2 bases and 8 bases, in that order; junction bases with no gene match: 9. CDR3 sequence: CASSVLGQGGEGYTF. The DNA of the CDR3 is TGTGCCAGCAGCGTCCTCGGACAGGGGGGGGAAGGCTACACCTTC. The complete variable domain, with remaining parts taken from reference TRBV9 and TRBJ1-2, reads DSGVTQTPKHLITATGQRVTLRCSPRSGDLSVYWYQQSLDQGLQFLIQYYNGEERAKGNILERFSAQQFPDLHSELNLSSLELGDSALYFCASSVLGQGGEGYTFGSGTRLTVV.

Here the CDR3 DNA reads TGTGCCAGTAGTATCGACAGGCCCAATCAGCCCCAGCATTTT. Its protein is CASSIDRPNQPQHF. V and J are TRBV19 and TRBJ1-5, with a possible D match to TRBD1 (6 bases). Germline lookup yields CDR1 LNHDA and CDR2 SQIVND (reference sequence). V gave up 3 bases and J gave up 3 bases, with 9 bases separating them. The CDR3 length is 14 residues.

The V call is TRBV27, the J call TRBJ1-2; 8 bases match TRBD1. The CDR3 runs to 14 residues. V lost 10 bases and J lost 5; bases outside the gene matches: 12. The germline V gene has CDR1 MNHEY and CDR2 SMNVEV (reference sequence). In nucleotides, the CDR3 is TGTGCCACCAGGGCGGGGACAGGAGGGTATGGCTACACCTTC. Amino acids: CATRAGTGGYGYTF.

This sequence joins TRBV5-4 and TRBJ2-6; TRBD2 is a possible D gene (7 bases). Germline values: CDR1 SGHNT, CDR2 YYREEE (reference sequence). V was pared by 3 bases and J by 2 bases, with 9 bases between. The CDR3 consists of 15 residues. For the CDR3, the DNA is TGTGCCAGCAGCTCCGGGGGGCCTGGGGCCAACGTCCTGACTTTC. It is translated as CASSSGGPGANVLTF. Drawing the rest from reference TRBV5-4 and TRBJ2-6, the complete variable domain is ETGVTQSPTHLIKTRGQQVTLRCSSQSGHNTVSWYQQALGQGPQFIFQYYREEENGRGNFPPRFSGLQFPNYSSELNVNALELDDSALYLCASSSGGPGANVLTFGAGSRLTVL.

The chain recombines TRBV30 with TRBJ2-7; tentative D call: TRBD1 (6 bases). Trimming shortened V by 3 bases and J by 3 bases, and 6 bases separated the two germline ends. The CDR3 sequence is 11 residues long. Looked up from germline, CDR1 is GTSNPN and CDR2 is SVGIG (reference sequence). DNA of the CDR3: TGTGCCTGGAGCAGGGGCTACGAGCAGTACTTC. Amino acids: CAWSRGYEQYF.

The rearrangement links TRBV18 to TRBJ1-2; 8 bases match TRBD1. CDR1 and CDR2 from the germline V gene are KGHSH and LQKENI. The CDR3 covers 18 residues. The V and J ends lost 5 bases and 5 bases, in that order; junction bases with no gene match: 19. This chain's CDR3 is CASSSGQGLVSLTYGYTF. DNA for the CDR3: TGTGCCAGCTCATCCGGACAGGGTTTAGTCTCCTTGACGTATGGCTACACCTTC.

In this sample, this clone turned up once. The chain uses TRBV5-1 and TRBJ2-1; 7 positions agree with TRBD1. V shed 2 bases and J 9 bases; nucleotides not matched to a gene: 5. Germline V CDR1 and CDR2: SGHRS, YFSETQ. The length of the CDR3 is 13 residues. CDR3 in amino acids: CASSFDRASEQFF. Written as DNA, the CDR3 is TGCGCCAGCAGCTTCGACAGGGCGAGTGAGCAGTTCTTC.

This clone was picked up many times. The rearrangement uses TRBV7-8 and TRBJ1-5, with D maybe TRBD1 (6 bases). V dropped 1 base and J dropped 1 base, with 11 bases sitting between them. The CDR3 runs to 16 residues. CDR1 and CDR2 from the germline V gene are SGHVS and FQNEAQ. CDR3 nucleotides: TGTGCCAGCAGCTTAGTTGGGGGGGCGAGCAATCAGCCCCAGCATTTT. Translation: CASSLVGGASNQPQHF.

The chain couples TRBV28 to TRBJ2-5; the D gene is possibly TRBD1 (6 bases). Germline CDR1 MDHEN, CDR2 SYDVKM. V dropped 6 bases and J dropped 10 bases, with 21 bases sitting between them. CDR3 size: 14 residues. The CDR3 DNA follows: TGTGCCAGCAGAACCAGGGTGGGGGCGGGCGGCCAGTACTTC. Its protein product is CASRTRVGAGGQYF.

The chain is built from TRBV2 and TRBJ1-5; TRBD1 matches at 7 bases. The germline gives CDR1 SNHLY, CDR2 FYNNEI. This CDR3 has 14 residues. After removal of 2 bases from V and 7 bases from J, the junction contained 5 bases not matched to a gene. CDR3 protein: CASSEFQGGQPQHF. The CDR3 DNA follows: TGTGCCAGCAGTGAATTTCAGGGGGGACAGCCCCAGCATTTT.

The chain uses TRBV6-1 and TRBJ1-5; D not resolved. The V gene lost 2 bases and the J gene lost 14 bases, with 13 bases spanning the gap. This CDR3 spans 12 amino acids. Germline-derived CDR1 and CDR2 are MNHNS and SASEGT. In DNA form, the CDR3 reads TGTGCCAGCAGTGAAAAGAGGGATTCGAAGCATTTT. Amino acids: CASSEKRDSKHF.

V gene TRBV9 combines with J gene TRBJ1-5; a possible D gene is TRBD1 (6 bases). In germline, CDR1 is SGDLS, CDR2 YYNGEE. The CDR3 is 16 residues long. The germline V and J ends were trimmed by 3 bases and 0 bases, with 13 bases remaining between them. This CDR3 reads CASSAPGADSNQPQHF. The CDR3 DNA reads as TGTGCCAGCAGCGCCCCAGGGGCTGATAGCAATCAGCCCCAGCATTTT.

The rearrangement uses TRBV6-6 and TRBJ2-7; possibly TRBD2 for D (6 bases). This CDR3 is built from 14 residues. Germline V gene data show CDR1 as MNHNY and CDR2 as SVGAGI (reference sequence). V was trimmed by 5 bases and J by 3 bases, leaving 14 bases between them. CDR3 bases: TGTGCCAGCAGTCCCGGGACTCTTGGCTACGAGCAGTACTTC. Translation: CASSPGTLGYEQYF.

This sequence joins TRBV5-1 and TRBJ2-5; 8 bases map to TRBD1. Per the germline V gene, CDR1 is SGHRS and CDR2 is YFSETQ. With 5 bases clipped from V and 5 bases from J, the junction kept 11 bases outside the gene matches. The CDR3 runs to 15 residues. This chain's CDR3 is CASRQAGTGLETQYF. The CDR3 nucleotides read TGCGCCAGCAGACAGGCCGGGACAGGACTGGAGACCCAGTACTTC.

CDR3 amino acids: CASSQRQGNHEQYF. The CDR3 coding sequence is TGTGCCAGTAGCCAACGTCAGGGTAACCACGAGCAGTACTTC. This chain links TRBV19 with TRBJ2-7; D perhaps matches TRBD1 (5 bases). The CDR3 covers 14 residues. Germline CDR1 is LNHDA and CDR2 is SQIVND (reference sequence). The germline V and J ends were trimmed by 6 bases and 5 bases, with 17 bases remaining between them.

The gene calls are TRBV2 and TRBJ2-3; D is ambiguous. The CDR3 loop spans 12 amino acids. CDR1 and CDR2 (germline): SNHLY, FYNNEI. The ends were cut back, 6 bases at V and 5 bases at J, with 9 bases in the middle. In nucleotides, the CDR3 is TGTGCCAGCAGACGCGAGGTAGATACGCAGTATTTT. It codes for CASRREVDTQYF. The entire variable domain, with the rest obtained from reference TRBV2 and TRBJ2-3, is as follows: EPEVTQTPSHQVTQMGQEVILRCVPISNHLYFYWYRQILGQKVEFLVSFYNNEISEKSEIFDDQFSVERPDGSNFTLKIRSTKLEDSAMYFCASRREVDTQYFGPGTRLTVL.

The chain has TRBV14 and TRBJ2-1, with TRBD2 matching over 7 bases. The CDR3 sequence is 16 residues long. With 4 bases clipped from V and 1 base from J, the junction kept 7 bases outside the gene matches. CDR1 is SGHDN, CDR2 FVKESK, per germline. CDR3 sequence: CASSPVAGPSYNEQFF. In nucleotides, the CDR3 is TGTGCCAGCAGCCCCGTAGCGGGTCCATCCTACAATGAGCAGTTCTTC.

The chain combines TRBV4-1 with TRBJ2-2; TRBD2 is a possible D gene (7 bases). Trimming took 5 bases from V and 3 from J, leaving 13 bases between them. Germline V CDR1 and CDR2: MGHRA, YSYEKL. The CDR3 has 15 residues. This chain's CDR3 is CASSFRGADTGELFF. In nucleotides, the CDR3 is TGCGCCAGCAGCTTCCGGGGGGCCGACACCGGGGAGCTGTTTTTT.

The CDR3 spells CASSMGQGSSYEQYF. DNA for the CDR3: TGTGCCAGCAGCATGGGACAGGGGAGCTCCTACGAGCAGTACTTC. The chain has TRBV5-4 and TRBJ2-7; 10 nucleotides match TRBD1. The junction had 4 bases not matched to a gene; V was cut back by 4 bases and J by 0 bases. Germline CDR1 and CDR2: SGHNT and YYREEE (reference sequence). The CDR3 has 15 residues.